The present entry profiles one TCR beta chain with its context. The target antigen is unknown. On cycle 4 day 1 and cycle 7 day 1, as well as at baseline, blood was sampled. The data derive from a study of OX40 agonist ivuxolimab in advanced cancers. Study context: Age averaged roughly 60 years (range roughly 23 to 90), and less than 85% were male. Study findings and constraints: The antigen specificity of the peripheral T cells (those that were expanded) was not determined.

The assay was immunoSEQ multiplex PCR, and TCRdb's table has in-frame clones only and misses some. Of around 150,000 clones in the sample, approximately 94% are singletons; the top ten hold 1%. Looked up from germline, CDR1 is SEHNR and CDR2 is FQNEAQ (reference sequence). The CDR3 has 12 amino acids. Trimming cost V 3 bases and J 8 bases, with 10 bases left between them. This clonotype originated in an adult with an advanced solid tumor such as melanoma, head and neck, liver or kidney cancer. The sequences come from CD4+ or CD8+ T cells sorted from blood, collected in a trial of the OX40 agonist ivuxolimab. This chain joins TRBV7-9 and TRBJ1-1; D is unclear. CDR3 coding DNA: TGTGCCAGCAGCTTCGGTCTCGTAGAAGCTTTCTTT. It is translated as CASSFGLVEAFF.